In its sample, the clone carrying this T cell receptor (beta chain) was seen a few times. Its specificity is unknown. Libraries were made from TCR beta cDNA, and they carried unique molecular identifiers. With roughly 1 to 10 million T cells as the source, a few hundred thousand cDNA molecules resulted. Using its own MiXCR run on the PCR reads, TCRdb lists one record per CDR3 protein. The sample carries about 430,000 distinct CDR3 sequences, 30% to 45% recorded once. CDR3 size: 13 residues. V was cut by 6 bases and J by 6 bases, with 14 bases left in between. Looked up from germline, CDR1 is MNHEY and CDR2 is SMNVEV (reference sequence). This record comes from a study of post-analysis software for immune sequencing data. As for the study in general: Relapsing-remitting, secondary progressive and progressive-relapsing forms made up the multiple sclerosis disease courses.

Findings and limits, study-wide: Multiple sclerosis patients had significantly lower normalized Chao1 diversity than controls. The study found TRBV5-6, TRBV5-1 and TRBV20-1 among a few TRBV segments more frequent in patients than controls. F measure grouped same-batch samples tightly together.

The chain carries TRBV27 and TRBJ1-2; the D gene is possibly TRBD1 (5 bases). The sequenced material came from blood. This sequence was found in a girl aged 2 to 9 with multiple sclerosis. The CDR3 loop is CASSPAGGNGYTF. The DNA for the CDR3 is TGTGCCAGCAGCCCTGCGGGGGGGAATGGCTACACCTTC.